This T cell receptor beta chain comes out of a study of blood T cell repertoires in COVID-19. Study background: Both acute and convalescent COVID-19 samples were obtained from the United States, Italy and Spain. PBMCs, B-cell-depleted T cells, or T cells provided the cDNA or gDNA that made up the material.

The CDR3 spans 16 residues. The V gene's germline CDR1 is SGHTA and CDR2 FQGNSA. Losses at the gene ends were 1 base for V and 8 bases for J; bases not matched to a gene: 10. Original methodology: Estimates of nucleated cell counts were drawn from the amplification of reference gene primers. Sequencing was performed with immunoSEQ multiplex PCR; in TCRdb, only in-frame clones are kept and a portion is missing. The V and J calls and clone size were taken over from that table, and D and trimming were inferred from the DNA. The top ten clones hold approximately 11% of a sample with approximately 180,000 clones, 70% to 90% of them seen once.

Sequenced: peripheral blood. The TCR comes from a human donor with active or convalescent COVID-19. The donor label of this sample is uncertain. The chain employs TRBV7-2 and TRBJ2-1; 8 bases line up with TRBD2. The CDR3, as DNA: TGTGCCAGCAGCTTAGTCGCGGGGCTGCGGGGGGATGAGCAGTTCTTC. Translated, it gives CASSLVAGLRGDEQFF.